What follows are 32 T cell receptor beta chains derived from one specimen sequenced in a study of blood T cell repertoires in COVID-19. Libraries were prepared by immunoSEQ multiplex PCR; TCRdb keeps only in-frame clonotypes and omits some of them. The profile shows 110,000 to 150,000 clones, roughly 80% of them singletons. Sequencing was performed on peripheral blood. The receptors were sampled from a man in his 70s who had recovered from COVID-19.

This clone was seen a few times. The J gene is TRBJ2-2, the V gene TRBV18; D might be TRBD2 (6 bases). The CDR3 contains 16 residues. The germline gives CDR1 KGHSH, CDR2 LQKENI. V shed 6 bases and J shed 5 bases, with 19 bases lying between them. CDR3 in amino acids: CASSPMGGVQTGELFF. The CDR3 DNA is TGTGCCAGCTCGCCAATGGGCGGGGTCCAGACCGGGGAGCTGTTTTTT.

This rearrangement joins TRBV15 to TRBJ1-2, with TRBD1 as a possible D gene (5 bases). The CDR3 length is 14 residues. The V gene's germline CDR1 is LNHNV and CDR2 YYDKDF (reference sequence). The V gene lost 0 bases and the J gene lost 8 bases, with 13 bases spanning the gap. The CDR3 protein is CATSRDLGGSGYTF. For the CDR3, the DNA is TGTGCCACCAGCAGAGATCTTGGGGGGTCCGGCTACACCTTC.

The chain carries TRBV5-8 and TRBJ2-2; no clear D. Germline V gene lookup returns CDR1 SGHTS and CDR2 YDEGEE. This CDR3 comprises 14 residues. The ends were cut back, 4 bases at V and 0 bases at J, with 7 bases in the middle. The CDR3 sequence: CASSLRTNTGELFF. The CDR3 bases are TGTGCCAGCAGCCTCCGTACGAACACCGGGGAGCTGTTTTTT.

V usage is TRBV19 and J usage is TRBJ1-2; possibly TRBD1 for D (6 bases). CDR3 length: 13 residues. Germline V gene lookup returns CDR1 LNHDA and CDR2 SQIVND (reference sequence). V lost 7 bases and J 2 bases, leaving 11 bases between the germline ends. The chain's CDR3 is CASTKDRNYGYTF. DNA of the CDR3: TGTGCCAGTACGAAGGACAGAAACTATGGCTACACCTTC.

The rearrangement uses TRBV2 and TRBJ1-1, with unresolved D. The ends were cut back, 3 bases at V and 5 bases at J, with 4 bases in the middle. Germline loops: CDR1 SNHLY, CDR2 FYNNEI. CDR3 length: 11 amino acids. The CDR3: CASSDNTEAFF. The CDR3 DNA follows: TGTGCCAGCAGTGATAATACTGAAGCTTTCTTT.

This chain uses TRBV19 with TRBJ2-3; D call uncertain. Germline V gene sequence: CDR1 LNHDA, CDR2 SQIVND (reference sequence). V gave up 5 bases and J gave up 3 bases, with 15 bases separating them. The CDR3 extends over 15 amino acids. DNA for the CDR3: TGTGCCAGTAGTGGGCCAGCAAAAGGAACAGATACGCAGTATTTT. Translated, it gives CASSGPAKGTDTQYF.

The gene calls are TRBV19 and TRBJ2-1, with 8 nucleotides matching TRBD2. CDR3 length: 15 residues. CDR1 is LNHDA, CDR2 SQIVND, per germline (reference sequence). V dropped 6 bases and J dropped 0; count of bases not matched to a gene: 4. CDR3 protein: CASRATSVSYNEQFF. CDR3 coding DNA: TGTGCCAGTAGGGCGACTAGCGTCTCCTACAATGAGCAGTTCTTC.

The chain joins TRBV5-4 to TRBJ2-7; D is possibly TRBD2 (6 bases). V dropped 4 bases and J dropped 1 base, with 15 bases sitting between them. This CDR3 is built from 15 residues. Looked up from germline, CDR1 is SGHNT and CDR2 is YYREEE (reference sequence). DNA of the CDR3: TGTGCCAGCAGCCATCCATTGGGGGGTTCCTACGAGCAGTACTTC. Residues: CASSHPLGGSYEQYF.

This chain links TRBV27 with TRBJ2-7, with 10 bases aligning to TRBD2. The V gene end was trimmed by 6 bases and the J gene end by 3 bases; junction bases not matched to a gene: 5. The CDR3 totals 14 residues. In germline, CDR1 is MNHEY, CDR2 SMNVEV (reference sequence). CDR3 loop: CASSWTSGGYEQYF. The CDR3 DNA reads TGTGCCAGCAGCTGGACTAGCGGTGGCTACGAGCAGTACTTC.

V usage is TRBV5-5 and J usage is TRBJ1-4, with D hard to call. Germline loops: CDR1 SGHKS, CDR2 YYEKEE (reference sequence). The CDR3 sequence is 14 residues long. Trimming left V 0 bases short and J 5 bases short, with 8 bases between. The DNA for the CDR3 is TGTGCCAGCAGCTTGGACCAGAACAATGAAAAACTGTTTTTT. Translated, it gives CASSLDQNNEKLFF.

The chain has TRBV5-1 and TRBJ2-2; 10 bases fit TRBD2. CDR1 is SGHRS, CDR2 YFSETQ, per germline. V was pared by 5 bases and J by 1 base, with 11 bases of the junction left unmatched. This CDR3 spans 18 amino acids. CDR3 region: CASRMRLAGDLNTGELFF. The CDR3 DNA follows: TGCGCCAGCAGAATGAGGCTAGCGGGAGACCTGAACACCGGGGAGCTGTTTTTT.

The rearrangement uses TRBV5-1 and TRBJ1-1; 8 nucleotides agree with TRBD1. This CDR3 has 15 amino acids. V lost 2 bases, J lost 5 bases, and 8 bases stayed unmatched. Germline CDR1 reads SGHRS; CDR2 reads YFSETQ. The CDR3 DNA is TGCGCCAGCAGCTTTGGACAGGGTGGGGGTACTGAAGCTTTCTTT. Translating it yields CASSFGQGGGTEAFF.

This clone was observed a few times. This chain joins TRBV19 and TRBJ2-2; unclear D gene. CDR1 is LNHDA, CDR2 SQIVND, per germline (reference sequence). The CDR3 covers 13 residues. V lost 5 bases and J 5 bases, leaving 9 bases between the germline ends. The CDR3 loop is CASSRSQTGELFF. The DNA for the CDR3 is TGTGCCAGTAGTCGATCACAGACCGGGGAGCTGTTTTTT. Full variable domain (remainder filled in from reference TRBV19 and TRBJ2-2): DGGITQSPKYLFRKEGQNVTLSCEQNLNHDAMYWYRQDPGQGLRLIYYSQIVNDFQKGDIAEGYSVSREKKESFPLTVTSAQKNPTAFYLCASSRSQTGELFFGEGSRLTVL.

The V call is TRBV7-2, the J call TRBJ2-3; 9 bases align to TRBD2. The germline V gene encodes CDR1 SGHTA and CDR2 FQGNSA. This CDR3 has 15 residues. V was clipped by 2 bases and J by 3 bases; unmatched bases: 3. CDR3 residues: CASSLQAGGTDTQYF. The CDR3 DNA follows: TGTGCCAGCAGCTTACAAGCGGGAGGAACAGATACGCAGTATTTT.

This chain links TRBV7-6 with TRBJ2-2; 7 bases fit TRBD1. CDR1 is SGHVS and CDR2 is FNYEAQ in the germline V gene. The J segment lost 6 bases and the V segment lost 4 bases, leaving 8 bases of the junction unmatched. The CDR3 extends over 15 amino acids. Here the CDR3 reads CASSSLQGVAGELFF. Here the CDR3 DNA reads TGTGCCAGCAGCTCACTCCAGGGGGTTGCCGGGGAGCTGTTTTTT.

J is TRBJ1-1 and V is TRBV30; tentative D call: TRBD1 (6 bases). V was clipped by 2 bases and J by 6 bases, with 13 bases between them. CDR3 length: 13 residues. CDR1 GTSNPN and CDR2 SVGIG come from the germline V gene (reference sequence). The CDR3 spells CAWSTFRGSEAFF. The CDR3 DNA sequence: TGTGCCTGGAGTACATTCAGGGGTTCTGAAGCTTTCTTT.

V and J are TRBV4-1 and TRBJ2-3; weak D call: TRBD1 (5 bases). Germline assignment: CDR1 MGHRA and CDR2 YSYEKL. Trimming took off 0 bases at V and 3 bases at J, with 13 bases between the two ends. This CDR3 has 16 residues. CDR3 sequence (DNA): TGCGCCAGCAGCCAAGAACAACAGGTGATAACAGATACGCAGTATTTT. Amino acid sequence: CASSQEQQVITDTQYF.

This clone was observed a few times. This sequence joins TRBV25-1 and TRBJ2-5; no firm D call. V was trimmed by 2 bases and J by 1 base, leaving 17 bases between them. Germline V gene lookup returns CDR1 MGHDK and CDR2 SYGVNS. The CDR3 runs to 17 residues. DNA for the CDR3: TGTGCCAGCAGTGAACTCATCTTGAGCCCCTTCCAAGAGACCCAGTACTTC. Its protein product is CASSELILSPFQETQYF.

DNA for the CDR3: TGTGCCAGCAGCTGGGGACTTGCGACATTTCAGTACTTC. This encodes CASSWGLATFQYF. The chain has TRBV7-2 and TRBJ2-4; possibly TRBD2 for D (6 bases). Trimming took 4 bases from V and 11 from J, leaving 15 bases between them. The germline CDR1 and CDR2 sequences are SGHTA and FQGNSA. The CDR3 spans 13 residues. Full variable domain (remainder filled in from reference TRBV7-2 and TRBJ2-4): GAGVSQSPSNKVTEKGKDVELRCDPISGHTALYWYRQSLGQGLEFLIYFQGNSAPDKSGLPSDRFSAERTGGSVSTLTIQRTQQEDSAVYLCASSWGLATFQYFGAGTRLSVL.

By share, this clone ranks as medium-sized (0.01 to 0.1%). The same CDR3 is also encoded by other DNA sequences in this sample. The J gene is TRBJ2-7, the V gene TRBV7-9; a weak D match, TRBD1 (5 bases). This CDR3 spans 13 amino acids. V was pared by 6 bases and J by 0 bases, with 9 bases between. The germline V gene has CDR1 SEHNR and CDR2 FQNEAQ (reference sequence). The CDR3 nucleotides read TGTGCCAGCAGAACAGGAACCTCCTACGAGCAGTACTTC. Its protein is CASRTGTSYEQYF.

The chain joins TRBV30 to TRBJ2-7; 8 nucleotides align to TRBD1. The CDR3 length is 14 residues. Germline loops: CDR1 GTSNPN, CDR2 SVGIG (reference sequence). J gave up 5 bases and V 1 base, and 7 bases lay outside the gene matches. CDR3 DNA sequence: TGTGCCTGGAGTGAAGGACAGGGCTTGGACGAGCAGTACTTC. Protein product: CAWSEGQGLDEQYF.

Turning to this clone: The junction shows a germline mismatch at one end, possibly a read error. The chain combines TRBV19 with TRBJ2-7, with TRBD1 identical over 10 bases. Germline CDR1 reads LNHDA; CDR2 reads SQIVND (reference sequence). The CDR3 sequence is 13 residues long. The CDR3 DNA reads TGTGCCAGTAGTACCGGGACAGGGGCCTCCCTATGCTTC. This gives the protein CASSTGTGASLCF.

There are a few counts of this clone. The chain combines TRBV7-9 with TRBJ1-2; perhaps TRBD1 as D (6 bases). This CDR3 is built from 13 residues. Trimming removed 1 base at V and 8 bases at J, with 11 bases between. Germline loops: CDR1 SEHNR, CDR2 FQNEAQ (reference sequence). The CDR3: CASSLVGARGYTF. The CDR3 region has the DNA TGTGCCAGCAGCTTAGTGGGGGCGCGAGGCTACACCTTC.

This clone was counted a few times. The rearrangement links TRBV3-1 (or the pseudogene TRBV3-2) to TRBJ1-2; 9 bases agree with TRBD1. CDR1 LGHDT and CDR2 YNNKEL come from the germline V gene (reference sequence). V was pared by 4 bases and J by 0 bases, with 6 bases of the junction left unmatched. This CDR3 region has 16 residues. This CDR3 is CASSRGQGRSNYGYTF. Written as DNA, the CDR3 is TGTGCCAGCAGCCGTGGACAGGGGCGTTCTAACTATGGCTACACCTTC.

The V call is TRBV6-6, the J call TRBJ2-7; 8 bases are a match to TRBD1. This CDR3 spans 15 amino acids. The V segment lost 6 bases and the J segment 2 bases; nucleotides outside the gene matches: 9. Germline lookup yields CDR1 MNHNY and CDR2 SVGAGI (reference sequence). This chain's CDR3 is CASRSTGTGAYEQYF. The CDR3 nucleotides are TGTGCCAGCAGAAGCACCGGGACAGGAGCCTACGAGCAGTACTTC.

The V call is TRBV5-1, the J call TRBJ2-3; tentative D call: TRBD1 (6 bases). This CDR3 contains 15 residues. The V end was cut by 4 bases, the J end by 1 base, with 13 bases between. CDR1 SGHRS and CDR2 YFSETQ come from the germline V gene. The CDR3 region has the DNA TGCGCCAGCAGCCCCCCGACAGGAGGCACAGATACGCAGTATTTT. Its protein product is CASSPPTGGTDTQYF.

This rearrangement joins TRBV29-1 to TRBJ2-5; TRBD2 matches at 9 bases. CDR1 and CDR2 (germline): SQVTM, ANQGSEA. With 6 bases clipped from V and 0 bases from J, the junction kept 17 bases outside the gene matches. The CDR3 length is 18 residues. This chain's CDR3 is CSVPPRPTSGEDQETQYF. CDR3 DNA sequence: TGCAGCGTCCCTCCCCGCCCGACTAGCGGAGAGGACCAAGAGACCCAGTACTTC.

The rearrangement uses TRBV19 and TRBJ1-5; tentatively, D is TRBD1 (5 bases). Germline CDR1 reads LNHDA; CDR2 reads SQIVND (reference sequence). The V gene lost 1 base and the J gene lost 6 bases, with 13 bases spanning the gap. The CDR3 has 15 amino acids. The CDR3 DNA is TGTGCCAGTAGTATAGTACGGCAGGGAGGTCAGCCCCAGCATTTT. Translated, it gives CASSIVRQGGQPQHF.

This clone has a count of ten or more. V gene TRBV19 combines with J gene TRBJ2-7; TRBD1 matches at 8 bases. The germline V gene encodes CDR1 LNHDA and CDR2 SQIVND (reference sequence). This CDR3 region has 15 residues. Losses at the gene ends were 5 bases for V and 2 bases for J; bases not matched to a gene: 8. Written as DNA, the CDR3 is TGTGCCAGTAGTTTTAGGACAGGGAACGCCTACGAGCAGTACTTC. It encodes CASSFRTGNAYEQYF.

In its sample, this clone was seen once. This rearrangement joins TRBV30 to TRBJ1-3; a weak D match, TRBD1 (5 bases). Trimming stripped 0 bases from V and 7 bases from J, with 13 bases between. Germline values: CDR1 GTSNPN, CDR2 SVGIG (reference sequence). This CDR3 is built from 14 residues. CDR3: CAWSVLTGANTIYF. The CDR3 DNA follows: TGTGCCTGGAGTGTACTTACAGGAGCGAACACCATATATTTT.

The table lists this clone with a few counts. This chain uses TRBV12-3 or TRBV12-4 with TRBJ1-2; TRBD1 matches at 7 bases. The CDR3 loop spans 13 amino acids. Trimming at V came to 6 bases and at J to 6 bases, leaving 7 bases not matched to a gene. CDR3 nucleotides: TGTGCCAGCAGCCGACAGGGTGTGGATGGCTACACCTTC. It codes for CASSRQGVDGYTF.

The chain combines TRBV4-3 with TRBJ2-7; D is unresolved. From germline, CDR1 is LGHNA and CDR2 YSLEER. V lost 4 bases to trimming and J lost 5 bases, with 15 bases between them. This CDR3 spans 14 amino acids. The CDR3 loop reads CASSPGPRWDEQYF. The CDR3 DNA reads TGCGCCAGCAGCCCGGGTCCTCGGTGGGACGAGCAGTACTTC.